This TCR beta chain was documented in a study of regulatory T cells in long-lasting Graves disease. Time point specified: newly diagnosed GD, antithyroid drugs for less than 3 months. PBMCs provided the RNA from which the TCR library was made. Germline CDR1 and CDR2: SGHAT and FQNNGV. The CDR3 spans 13 amino acids, including both terminal residues. A single count supports this clonotype. No conserved phenylalanine or tryptophan is present at the end of the CDR3, so a read error is the likely explanation. The DNA is left out, because the CDR3 cannot be placed on it with certainty; the CDR3 is given as TCRdb lists it. In building TCR beta libraries, iRepertoire HTBI primers were used together with Arm-PCR of CDR3 regions. One entry per CDR3 protein, called by TCRdb with MiXCR from the multiplex PCR reads. The sample has 350,000 to 500,000 distinct CDR3 sequences, 15% to 20% seen once; the top ten hold about 23%.

This same sample was also part of a study on T cells in Graves' hyperthyroidism and ophthalmopathy. As that study records: Most expanded thyroid clonotypes above 0.001 recurred in blood. The model forecast ophthalmopathy, anticipating it by a median around 6.5 months before onset.

The chain couples TRBV11-2 to TRBJ2-7; the table's D call TRBD1 went unverified against the DNA. The TCR originated in a woman under 30 with Graves disease. This specimen was peripheral blood mononuclear cells (PBMCs), taken at new diagnosis, from a patient treated with antithyroid drugs. The CDR3 reads CASSMPGTYEEYL.